This note documents a single T cell receptor beta chain sequence. Which antigen it targets is not known. Base qualities were left out, and no much larger clone turns up one base away. This specimen belongs to a study of cytomegalovirus exposure and HLA in healthy donors (dated by TCRdb to about 2017). Broadly, across the study: An earlier analysis of approximately 590 of the donors reported approximately 270 Gb of sequence data and 117 million unique TCR beta sequences from about 200 million T cells. An early release that covered some 640 HLA-typed donors contained approximately 300 gigabases of sequencing data and tens of millions of unique TCR sequences. The genetic ancestry cluster associated with self-reported Caucasian donors included over 80% of the 350 to 500 genotyped donors. The study aimed to test whether signatures of past pathogen exposure could be identified by cataloging public T cell receptors. The T cell repertoires of 666 subjects were profiled by immunosequencing and related to cytomegalovirus serostatus. In addition to the first cohort of 650 to 800 subjects, a separate validation cohort of some 120 different subjects was used. The study combined high-throughput TCR immunosequencing, statistical association of individual TCRs with disease status, and machine learning to predict cytomegalovirus infection status. To study patterns of TCR occurrence, a later analysis re-analyzed previously published TCR beta repertoires from several hundred donors and added high-resolution HLA genotyping. In the later analysis, no new phenotypic data were used to find candidate immune exposures; instead, reliance was placed on TCR beta sequences and their occurrence across donors. An earlier analysis of approximately 630 of the donors applied high-throughput TCR beta sequencing to assess whether each TCR beta V gene segment acted as functional or pseudogenic. Donor age, sex, ethnicity and CMV serostatus were compiled alongside the repertoire data. In a later genetic analysis, genome-wide SNP genotypes for about 60% of the 666 donors were used, and that subset was treated as a discovery cohort. All discovery cohort repertoires had been generated using a single sequencing platform. Both class I and class II loci were covered by HLA typing, at four-digit resolution. The number of donors typed differed by locus, with about 629-640 for A, B, C, DRB1 and DQB1, around 500 for DQA1, 600 to 610 for DPA1, and roughly 450 for DPB1. Roughly five DR-DQ haplotypes were treated as single units for association and clustering because of strong linkage in the cohort. Across approximately 420 genotyped donors of the cohort, an average of roughly 250,000 unique TCR beta nucleotide sequences per donor were sequenced, and around 19% of those sequences were non-productive.

In total, fewer than 750 healthy bone marrow donors made up the cohort. At the time of sampling, every cohort member was nominally healthy, though immune exposures that went unrecorded were likely present. The donor was CMV seronegative and was included in the group of 352 seronegative cohort members. A peripheral blood sample was provided by each donor, and peripheral blood mononuclear cells were used for TCR beta sequencing. The Qiagen DNeasy Blood Extraction Kit was used to extract genomic DNA from the blood cell samples. Library creation used the immunoSEQ multiplex PCR assay. The multiplex PCR relied on a mix of 60 forward primers for TCR Vbeta segments and 13 reverse primers for TCR Jbeta segments. The CDR3 region of rearranged TCR beta genes was amplified from genomic DNA with a multiplex PCR assay. On the Illumina HiSeq System, the amplified TCR beta libraries were sequenced as 87-base-pair reads. In the paper's pipeline: A later analysis counted some 80 million unique TCR beta chains across the roughly 700 repertoires, and roughly 11 million of these chains were shared by at least two donors. Raw reads were error-corrected and collapsed into unique sequences with a nearest-neighbor algorithm that merged closely related sequences to remove PCR and sequencing errors. To assign V, D and J gene segments, CDR3 sequences were aligned to IMGT reference sequences. Each retained sequence needed at least a six-nucleotide match to both a V gene segment and a J gene segment. A rearrangement counted as productive if the CDR3 had no stop codons and remained in frame with V and J, and every other rearrangement counted as non-productive. Following IMGT convention, CDR3 was defined as the stretch from the second conserved V-encoded cysteine up to the conserved J-encoded phenylalanine. The earlier analysis of 587 of the donors excluded sequences that lacked an unambiguous match to a single V gene segment. In an earlier analysis of around 600 of the donors, V segments were called functional above 56.7% productive rearrangements and were called segregating when the between-donor standard deviation exceeded 5%. A statistical classification framework was developed to diagnose cytomegalovirus status using the catalog of TCR beta chain sequences. In a later analysis, TCR nucleotide sequences were compared against IMGT/GENE-DB human TR gene sequences so that V and J genes could be assigned. In a later analysis, CDR3 sequences and most-parsimonious VDJ recombination scenarios were assigned using the TCRdist pipeline. In a later analysis, each TCR beta chain was defined by its CDR3 amino acid sequence together with its V-gene family, and reads without a unique V-gene family were excluded. As a way to deal with suspected cross-contamination and a sequencing artifact, a later analysis dropped under 600 nucleotide sequences that were highly shared and had low generation probability. A later analysis calculated a clonal expansion index for each public chain from normalized within-repertoire ranks of inferred template counts. In a later analysis, generation probabilities were computed with a VDJ recombination model fitted to out-of-frame rearrangements, and the resulting probabilities were checked against IGoR. In a later analysis, hypergeometric tests were used to score TCR-TCR, TCR-HLA and TCR-CMV co-occurrence, with a repertoire-size bias correction applied to TCR pairs. A later analysis estimated false discovery rates by permuting HLA or CMV assignments 20 times. In a later analysis, co-occurring TCRs were grouped with DBSCAN, and TCRdist sequence similarity was added when clustering was performed within HLA-allele-positive subsets. Co-occurrence clustering excluded repertoires with fewer than 30,000 or more than 120,000 public chains, plus five with anomalous nucleotide sharing. The table comes from immuneACCESS by way of TCRdb, which keeps in-frame sequences with V and J called. Part of the clones is missing from these tables; in studies checked, under half for an unresolved V gene and the rest for unknown reasons. V and J calls and clone size come straight from that table; D and trimming were deduced from the DNA. The sample records about 150,000 clones, 70% to 80% of which are singletons. Clones ranked in the top ten supply 1.1% to 1.5% of the sample.

Broader findings and caveats from the paper: In this cohort, only TCR beta chains were sequenced, and detectable features were limited by the absence of alpha or paired-chain data. The classifier was reported to diagnose cytomegalovirus status with high specificity and sensitivity in both the original and validation cohorts. A later genetic analysis associated a missense DCLRE1C variant with V-gene and J-gene trimming of TCR beta chains, and an independent cohort replicated the association. Some IMGT-functional V segments, including TRBV6-2 and TRBV6-3, could not be distinguished by the 87-base-pair reads and were therefore excluded. When HLA alleles, especially DR and DQ, strongly co-occurred, attributing TCR associations to individual alleles was difficult. Compared with the roughly 670-donor mean, donors in an Asian-associated ancestry cluster had fewer N-insertions in productive TCRs, according to a later genetic analysis. It was suggested by the authors that the approach could potentially be generalized to other disease states and immunological phenotypes. Broadly in line with IMGT annotations, most TCR beta V segments showed up in productive rearrangements about 87% or about 30% of the time in an earlier analysis of 450 to 600 of the donors. Linkage disequilibrium might explain the correlated functional status among segregating V segments, but an unknown experimental factor could not be ruled out. In a later analysis, more than 15,000 TCR beta sequences were associated with specific HLA alleles at a false discovery rate of 0.05. A later analysis reported that several top co-occurrence clusters appeared linked to parvovirus B19, influenza, CMV and Epstein-Barr virus. Sequencing depth was assumed to be roughly uniform across donors in the presence/absence analyses, though that assumption may not hold. Because HLA typing was missing for some donors at each locus, association tests included only the typed subset. In a later analysis, most CMV-associated TCR beta chains were found to appear HLA-restricted, with HLA associations seemingly driven largely by CMV exposure. In vitro tests confirmed that a few of the cytomegalovirus-associated TCR beta chains recognize cytomegalovirus antigens. For the cohort, immune exposure information was limited to CMV serostatus. A further reported finding was that TCR beta sequences accurately predicted the HLA-A and HLA-B alleles for most subjects in the first cohort. Because counts were too low, roughly 18 rarely observed V segments, including chromosome 9 orphons, were left out of the earlier analysis of roughly 600 of the donors. While some public TCRs were present in many individuals, most TCR sequences turned up only very rarely across donors. A cluster of highly shared sequence variants was judged likely to be a technical artifact of the sequencing pipeline. The study gave a list of over 150 TCR beta chains associated with cytomegalovirus. Compared with equally common non-associated chains, HLA-associated TCR beta chains in a later analysis were more clonally expanded and had lower generation probabilities. In a later analysis, the rate of TCR association differed among HLA loci, with DRB1 alleles having the most associated TCRs and HLA-C alleles having the fewest.

CDR1 and CDR2 are drawn from the germline V gene: SGHDN, FVKESK. The CDR3 numbers 12 residues from cysteine through phenylalanine. The CDR3 DNA has 36 bases and is translated from base 1. This TCR was recovered from a male donor in good health and CMV-seronegative. The sequence is built from TRBV14 and TRBJ2-5, with the D gene not confidently named. TRBJ2-7 explains the end of the DNA better; the J call may be wrong. The sample was PBMCs. The DNA sequence is as follows: TGTGCCAGCAGCCAAGAGCCCAACGAGCAGTACTTC. Its translation is CASSQEPNEQYF.